The rows below give T cell receptor beta chains drawn from one sample of a study of T cell responses to AZD1222 COVID-19 vaccine. The repertoire was sequenced with immunoSEQ multiplex PCR; TCRdb's copy has only in-frame clones and lacks some. Of around 150,000 clones listed, just over 90% are singletons. The material sequenced was peripheral blood, taken on day 0 of MenACWY control vaccination. These receptors were obtained from an adult in good health. Each CDR3 is given with its conserved first and last residue. The D gene is left open where the match is weak. Rows give clone size only sometimes, using once, few, many, or a class for an expanded clone.

J gene | CDR3 length | clone size | D gene | V gene | CDR3 DNA | CDR3 protein
TRBJ2-7 | 14 | - | - | TRBV5-1 | TGCGCCAGCAGCTCTCCCTTTAGAGAGGAGGAGCAGTACTTC | CASSSPFREEEQYF
TRBJ2-1 | 16 | - | TRBD2 | TRBV5-1 | TGCGCCAGCAGCCCCGCGGGACTAGCGGTTTACAATGAGCAGTTCTTC | CASSPAGLAVYNEQFF
TRBJ2-5 | 14 | - | - | TRBV21-1 | TGTGCCAGCAGAGCTAGCGGCTTGGGGGAGACCCAGTACTTC | CASRASGLGETQYF
TRBJ2-3 | 15 | once | TRBD2 | TRBV4-1 | TGCGCCAGCAGCCAACAGCGGGAGAGCACAGATACGCAGTATTTT | CASSQQRESTDTQYF
TRBJ1-3 | 18 | - | - | TRBV7-8 | TGTGCCAGCAGCCCCCCCGGAGCCCAGGGCTCGCCCCGGAGCACCATATATTTT | CASSPPGAQGSPRSTIYF
TRBJ1-5 | 15 | few | - | TRBV9 | TGTGCCAGCAGCGTAGGGTCCTCGGGCAATCAGCCCCAGCATTTT | CASSVGSSGNQPQHF
TRBJ1-6 | 18 | - | - | TRBV7-8 | TGTGCCAGCAGCTTCAGGGATTCTATGGGGGATACCTTCTCACCCCTCCACTTT | CASSFRDSMGDTFSPLHF
TRBJ1-2 | 13 | - | - | TRBV7-8 | TGTGCCAGCAGCACCCGGACAGTCTATGGCTACACCTTC | CASSTRTVYGYTF
TRBJ1-6 | 14 | - | - | TRBV19 | TGTGCCAGTAGTATAGGGTTTGAAGGATCACCCCTCCACTTT | CASSIGFEGSPLHF
TRBJ1-5 | 13 | - | - | TRBV19 | TGTGCCAGTAGTAGGGGGAGCAATCAGCCCCAGCATTTT | CASSRGSNQPQHF
TRBJ2-5 | 12 | - | - | TRBV29-1 | TGCAGCGTTCACCTCGGCCAAGAGACCCAGTACTTC | CSVHLGQETQYF
TRBJ1-4 | 15 | - | TRBD1 | TRBV10-2 | TGCGCCAGCAGGGGGGGACAGGGAAGTAATGAAAAACTGTTTTTT | CASRGGQGSNEKLFF
TRBJ1-4 | 16 | - | - | TRBV9 | TGTGCCAGCAGCGTAGCGGGGACTTGGGTGGGTGAAAAACTGTTTTTT | CASSVAGTWVGEKLFF
TRBJ1-3 | 15 | - | - | TRBV3-1/TRBV3-2 | TGTGCCAGCAGCCAACCCCAGGCCTCTGGAAACACCATATATTTT | CASSQPQASGNTIYF
TRBJ2-6 | 17 | once | TRBD1 | TRBV29-1 | TGCAGCGTTGAAGATCGGGACAGGTTCTCTGGGGCCAACGTCCTGACTTTC | CSVEDRDRFSGANVLTF
TRBJ2-4 | 15 | - | - | TRBV7-2 | TGTGCCAGCAGCTTACTGGGAAATACCAAAAACATTCAGTACTTC | CASSLLGNTKNIQYF
TRBJ1-3 | 15 | few | TRBD1 | TRBV3-1/TRBV3-2 | TGTGCCAGCAGCCCCCGCGGAGGGGGCGGAAACACCATATATTTT | CASSPRGGGGNTIYF
TRBJ2-1 | 14 | - | TRBD2 | TRBV3-1/TRBV3-2 | TGTGCCAGCAGCCTACTAGCGGGGGTCAATGAGCAGTTCTTC | CASSLLAGVNEQFF
TRBJ2-2 | 14 | - | - | TRBV2 | TGTGCCAGCAGGGTTGTCGCGAACACCGGGGAGCTGTTTTTT | CASRVVANTGELFF
TRBJ1-1 | 14 | - | TRBD1 | TRBV6-5 | TGTGCCAGCAGATCCCACAGGGGGCACACTGAAGCTTTCTTT | CASRSHRGHTEAFF
TRBJ2-5 | 20 | - | TRBD2 | TRBV9 | TGTGCCAGCAGCGTATCGCAGGGAGGGAGCGGGAGGTTGTGGAAAGAGACCCAGTACTTC | CASSVSQGGSGRLWKETQYF
TRBJ1-5 | 13 | once | - | TRBV29-1 | TGCAGCGTTGACCCGGGAAACAATCAGCCCCAGCATTTT | CSVDPGNNQPQHF
TRBJ2-3 | 14 | - | - | TRBV5-1 | TGCGCCAGCAGCTTGGCCGGGAGCACAGATACGCAGTATTTT | CASSLAGSTDTQYF
TRBJ1-6 | 13 | - | - | TRBV7-9 | TGTGCCAGCAGCTCCGAGGGGTCTTCACCCCTCCACTTT | CASSSEGSSPLHF
TRBJ2-4 | 17 | - | TRBD2 | TRBV15 | TGTGCCACCAGCAGAGGGGGAGGGGACGGAGCCAAAAACATTCAGTACTTC | CATSRGGGDGAKNIQYF
TRBJ2-3 | 18 | - | TRBD2 | TRBV11-3 | TGTGCCAGCAGCGATGTAGGCGGGAGGCCTGGCAGCACAGATACGCAGTATTTT | CASSDVGGRPGSTDTQYF
TRBJ1-3 | 12 | - | TRBD1 | TRBV19 | TGTGCCAGTAGACACAGGGGAAGCACCATATATTTT | CASRHRGSTIYF
TRBJ2-3 | 16 | - | TRBD2 | TRBV5-4 | TGTGCCAGCAGCTCGGGACTAGCGGGAGGGTCGGATACGCAGTATTTT | CASSSGLAGGSDTQYF
TRBJ2-3 | 14 | - | - | TRBV7-3 | TGTGCCAGCAGCTTGTGGCCTGGGGCAGATACGCAGTATTTT | CASSLWPGADTQYF
TRBJ2-1 | 16 | - | - | TRBV11-2 | TGTGCCAGCACCCCCTCCGGACGGTTCTCCTACAATGAGCAGTTCTTC | CASTPSGRFSYNEQFF
TRBJ1-2 | 13 | - | - | TRBV10-3 | TGTGCCATCAGTGCCGACCCCAACTATGGCTACACCTTC | CAISADPNYGYTF